Listed here are 6 T cell receptor beta chains from one sample, sequenced in a study of blood T cell repertoires in COVID-19 (TCRdb year 2020). The library came from the immunoSEQ multiplex PCR assay. What TCRdb holds here is the immuneACCESS table cut down to in-frame rearrangements. Part of the clones is not present; checked against another copy, under half of the missing clones reflect an unresolved V gene, and the others are unexplained. Across this sample there are roughly 93,000 clones, with roughly nine tenths seen only once. The ten largest make up about 9.1% of the sample. The sequencing sample was made of peripheral blood. The receptors were sampled from a man aged 45 to 65 with acute or convalescent COVID-19.

The rearrangement uses TRBV27 and TRBJ1-2; D is uncertain. The CDR3 is 14 residues long. In germline, CDR1 is MNHEY, CDR2 SMNVEV (reference sequence). Trimming cost V 6 bases and J 6 bases, with 17 bases left between them. The CDR3 loop reads CASSPDPGINGYTF. CDR3 DNA sequence: TGTGCCAGCAGCCCCGACCCGGGGATCAATGGCTACACCTTC.

V gene TRBV27 combines with J gene TRBJ1-1; TRBD1 aligns across 10 bases. In germline, CDR1 is MNHEY, CDR2 SMNVEV (reference sequence). V gave up 5 bases and J gave up 5 bases; unmatched junction bases: 5. The CDR3 runs to 14 residues. CDR3 nucleotide sequence: TGTGCCAGCAGTACGACAGGGGGCAGGACTGAAGCTTTCTTT. Translating gives CASSTTGGRTEAFF.

The V gene is TRBV5-1, the J gene TRBJ1-1, with a possible D match to TRBD1 (6 bases). The V gene lost 5 bases and the J gene lost 2 bases, with 19 bases spanning the gap. CDR1 is SGHRS and CDR2 is YFSETQ in the germline V gene. The CDR3 is 16 amino acids. CDR3 coding DNA: TGCGCCAGCAGGCCACCAGAACAGGGCCCTAACACTGAAGCTTTCTTT. Its protein product is CASRPPEQGPNTEAFF.

This sequence joins TRBV18 and TRBJ1-2; D unresolved. Germline CDR1 is KGHSH and CDR2 is LQKENI. The CDR3 consists of 14 residues. The germline V and J ends were trimmed by 2 bases and 8 bases, with 15 bases remaining between them. The DNA of the CDR3 is TGTGCCAGCTCACCAGGGTCTTCAGGCCAGGGCTACACCTTC. Its protein product is CASSPGSSGQGYTF. The complete variable domain, with remaining parts taken from reference TRBV18 and TRBJ1-2, reads NAGVMQNPRHLVRRRGQEARLRCSPMKGHSHVYWYRQLPEEGLKFMVYLQKENIIDESGMPKERFSAEFPKEGPSILRIQQVVRGDSAAYFCASSPGSSGQGYTFGSGTRLTVV.

The V gene is TRBV7-3, the J gene TRBJ2-1, with TRBD2 matching over 14 bases. The CDR3 is 16 residues long. The germline V gene encodes CDR1 SGHTA and CDR2 FQGTGA. V was clipped by 3 bases and J by 11 bases; unmatched bases: 9. The CDR3 protein is CASSFEVGLAGAQQFF. As DNA, the CDR3 is TGTGCCAGCAGCTTCGAGGTGGGACTAGCGGGGGCGCAGCAGTTCTTC.

This chain uses TRBV19 with TRBJ2-2, with 7 nucleotides matching TRBD1. The CDR3 is 12 amino acids. Germline lookup yields CDR1 LNHDA and CDR2 SQIVND (reference sequence). Trimming took 6 bases from V and 6 from J; bases not matched to a gene: 1. The CDR3 here is CASRTGSGELFF. CDR3 DNA sequence: TGTGCCAGTAGGACAGGGTCCGGGGAGCTGTTTTTT.